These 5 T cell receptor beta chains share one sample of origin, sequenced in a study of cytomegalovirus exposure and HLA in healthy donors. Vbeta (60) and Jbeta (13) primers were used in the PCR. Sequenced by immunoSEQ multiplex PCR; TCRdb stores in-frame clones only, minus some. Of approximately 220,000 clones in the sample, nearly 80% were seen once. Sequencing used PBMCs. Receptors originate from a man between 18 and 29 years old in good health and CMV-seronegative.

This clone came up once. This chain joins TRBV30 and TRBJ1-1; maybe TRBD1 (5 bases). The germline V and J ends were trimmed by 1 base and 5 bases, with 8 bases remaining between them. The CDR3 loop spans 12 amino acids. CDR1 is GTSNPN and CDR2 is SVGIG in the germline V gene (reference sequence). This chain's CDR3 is CAWSARGTEAFF. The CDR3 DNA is TGTGCCTGGAGTGCCCGGGGGACTGAAGCTTTCTTT.

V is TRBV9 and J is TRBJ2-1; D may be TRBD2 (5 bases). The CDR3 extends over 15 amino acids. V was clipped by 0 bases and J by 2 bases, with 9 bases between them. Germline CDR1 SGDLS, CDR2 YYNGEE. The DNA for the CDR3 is TGTGCCAGCAGCGTAGGCGGGCAAACCTACAATGAGCAGTTCTTC. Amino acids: CASSVGGQTYNEQFF.

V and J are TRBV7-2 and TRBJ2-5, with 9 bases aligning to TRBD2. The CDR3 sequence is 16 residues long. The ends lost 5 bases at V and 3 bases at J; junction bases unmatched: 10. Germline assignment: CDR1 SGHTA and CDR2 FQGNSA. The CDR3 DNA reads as TGTGCCAGCAGCCGTTCTCGTGGCGGGGGGGAAGAGACCCAGTACTTC. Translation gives CASSRSRGGGEETQYF.

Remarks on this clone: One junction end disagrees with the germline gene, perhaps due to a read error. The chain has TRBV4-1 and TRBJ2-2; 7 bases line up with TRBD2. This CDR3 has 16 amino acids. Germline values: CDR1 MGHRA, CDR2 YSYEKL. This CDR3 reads CASSTLGGRNTGELFF. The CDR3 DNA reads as TGTGCCAGCAGCACCCTGGGAGGGCGGAACACCGGGGAGCTGTTTTTT.

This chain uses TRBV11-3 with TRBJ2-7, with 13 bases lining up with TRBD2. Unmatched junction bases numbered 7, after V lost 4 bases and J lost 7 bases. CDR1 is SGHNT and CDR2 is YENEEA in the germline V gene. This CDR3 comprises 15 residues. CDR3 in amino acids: CASSSGLAGVREQYF. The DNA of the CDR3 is TGTGCCAGCAGCTCAGGACTAGCGGGAGTAAGAGAGCAGTACTTC.